This is a list of T cell receptor beta chains from one sample in a study of blood T cell repertoires in COVID-19. TCRdb's table, derived via immunoSEQ multiplex PCR, lists solely in-frame clones and lacks some. Among 210,000 or so clones listed, 85% to 90% were seen once. The sample consisted of peripheral blood. Receptor source: a woman aged 45-59 years with acute or convalescent COVID-19. The CDR3 runs from the conserved cysteine through the conserved F or W. Fields, in order: CDR3 DNA, CDR3 protein, CDR3 length, V gene, clone size, D gene, J gene. The D gene is left open where the match is weak. The size field is filled for only some rows; it gives once, few, many or a size class.

cdr3_nt: TGTGCCAGCAGCCCCGGGGGTAGCGGGAGATTCGATGAGCAGTTCTTC
cdr3_aa: CASSPGGSGRFDEQFF
cdr3_length: 16
v_call: TRBV9
clone_size: .
d_call: TRBD2
j_call: TRBJ2-1

cdr3_nt: TGTGCCAGCAGTGAAGCTCTAGCCAGCGGTGAAAAACTGTTTTTT
cdr3_aa: CASSEALASGEKLFF
cdr3_length: 15
v_call: TRBV6-1
clone_size: .
d_call: .
j_call: TRBJ1-4

cdr3_nt: TGTGCCGCAAGGGCTAGCGGGATCAATGAGCAGTTCTTC
cdr3_aa: CAARASGINEQFF
cdr3_length: 13
v_call: TRBV19
clone_size: once
d_call: TRBD2
j_call: TRBJ2-1

cdr3_nt: TGTGCCAGTAGTAAGGGGACGGGAGTTTTGGGGGCCAACGTCCTGACTTTC
cdr3_aa: CASSKGTGVLGANVLTF
cdr3_length: 17
v_call: TRBV19
clone_size: .
d_call: .
j_call: TRBJ2-6

cdr3_nt: TGTGCCTGGGCCGGGACTAGTCAAGATACGCAGTATTTT
cdr3_aa: CAWAGTSQDTQYF
cdr3_length: 13
v_call: TRBV30
clone_size: .
d_call: TRBD2
j_call: TRBJ2-3

cdr3_nt: TGTGCCAGCAGCCAAGATCTTGGGGCAGGTCAAGAGACCCAGTACTTC
cdr3_aa: CASSQDLGAGQETQYF
cdr3_length: 16
v_call: TRBV3-1/TRBV3-2
clone_size: .
d_call: .
j_call: TRBJ2-5

cdr3_nt: TGTGCCAGCAGTTTAAGACAGGATTCACCCCTCCACTTT
cdr3_aa: CASSLRQDSPLHF
cdr3_length: 13
v_call: TRBV12-3/TRBV12-4
clone_size: .
d_call: .
j_call: TRBJ1-6

cdr3_nt: TGTGCCAGCAGCTTAGGTCCAGGGATTTTGCAGCCCCAGCATTTT
cdr3_aa: CASSLGPGILQPQHF
cdr3_length: 15
v_call: TRBV11-2
clone_size: .
d_call: .
j_call: TRBJ1-5

cdr3_nt: TGCGCCAGCAGGGGGGTGACAGGGCAACGCGGCTACACCTTC
cdr3_aa: CASRGVTGQRGYTF
cdr3_length: 14
v_call: TRBV5-1
clone_size: .
d_call: TRBD1
j_call: TRBJ1-2

cdr3_nt: TGTGCCAGTAGTCCCCAGGGTTCGGGCAATCAGCCCCAGCATTTT
cdr3_aa: CASSPQGSGNQPQHF
cdr3_length: 15
v_call: TRBV19
clone_size: .
d_call: .
j_call: TRBJ1-5

cdr3_nt: TGTGCCAGCAGCTTAGGCGGGGGCGAAGCTTTCTTT
cdr3_aa: CASSLGGGEAFF
cdr3_length: 12
v_call: TRBV11-2
clone_size: .
d_call: .
j_call: TRBJ1-1

cdr3_nt: TGTGCCAGCAGCCCCTTCTTTAATGAAAAACTGTTTTTT
cdr3_aa: CASSPFFNEKLFF
cdr3_length: 13
v_call: TRBV4-2
clone_size: .
d_call: .
j_call: TRBJ1-4

cdr3_nt: TGTGCCAGCAGCCAAGCGGGCCAGGACAGTCACGAGCAGTACTTC
cdr3_aa: CASSQAGQDSHEQYF
cdr3_length: 15
v_call: TRBV3-1/TRBV3-2
clone_size: .
d_call: .
j_call: TRBJ2-7

cdr3_nt: TGTGCCAGCAGTTACTCCCGACAGGGGAACTATGGCTACACCTTC
cdr3_aa: CASSYSRQGNYGYTF
cdr3_length: 15
v_call: TRBV6-5
clone_size: once
d_call: TRBD1
j_call: TRBJ1-2

cdr3_nt: TGTGCCAGCAGCTTAGTTGGCCCCGGGGAGCTGTTTTTT
cdr3_aa: CASSLVGPGELFF
cdr3_length: 13
v_call: TRBV11-3
clone_size: .
d_call: .
j_call: TRBJ2-2

cdr3_nt: TGTGCCACCAGTTCGGGGGAGACCCAGTACTTC
cdr3_aa: CATSSGETQYF
cdr3_length: 11
v_call: TRBV24-1
clone_size: .
d_call: .
j_call: TRBJ2-5

cdr3_nt: TGTGCCAGCAGCCCAATGGAGGCAGCTTACTCCTACGAGCAGTACTTC
cdr3_aa: CASSPMEAAYSYEQYF
cdr3_length: 16
v_call: TRBV5-4
clone_size: once
d_call: .
j_call: TRBJ2-7

cdr3_nt: TGTGCCAGCAGTACTATAGCAGGGGGCGGGCAGCCCCAGCATTTT
cdr3_aa: CASSTIAGGGQPQHF
cdr3_length: 15
v_call: TRBV2
clone_size: .
d_call: TRBD1
j_call: TRBJ1-5

cdr3_nt: TGCAGTGCTAGTTGGGCTAGCGGCTCCTACGAGCAGTACTTC
cdr3_aa: CSASWASGSYEQYF
cdr3_length: 14
v_call: TRBV20-1
clone_size: .
d_call: TRBD2
j_call: TRBJ2-7

cdr3_nt: TGTGCCAGCAGCCGGTCCGAGGAAACTGAAGCTTTCTTT
cdr3_aa: CASSRSEETEAFF
cdr3_length: 13
v_call: TRBV14
clone_size: .
d_call: .
j_call: TRBJ1-1

cdr3_nt: TGTGCCAGCAGCTTACGCCGCGATTATCAAACCTACGAGCAGTACTTC
cdr3_aa: CASSLRRDYQTYEQYF
cdr3_length: 16
v_call: TRBV7-8
clone_size: .
d_call: .
j_call: TRBJ2-7

cdr3_nt: TGTGCCAGCTCACTAGGGACTGACTATGGCTACACCTTC
cdr3_aa: CASSLGTDYGYTF
cdr3_length: 13
v_call: TRBV18
clone_size: .
d_call: .
j_call: TRBJ1-2

cdr3_nt: TGTGCCTGGGGGGACAGGGGATCCTATGGCTACACCTTC
cdr3_aa: CAWGDRGSYGYTF
cdr3_length: 13
v_call: TRBV30
clone_size: once
d_call: TRBD1
j_call: TRBJ1-2

cdr3_nt: TGTGCCAGTAGTATCGCTGACAGGGTGAGCAATGAGCAGTTCTTC
cdr3_aa: CASSIADRVSNEQFF
cdr3_length: 15
v_call: TRBV19
clone_size: .
d_call: TRBD1
j_call: TRBJ2-1

cdr3_nt: TGTGCCAGCAGCGACCAGGGGACGCGCTACACCTTC
cdr3_aa: CASSDQGTRYTF
cdr3_length: 12
v_call: TRBV9
clone_size: .
d_call: .
j_call: TRBJ1-2

cdr3_nt: TGTGCCAGTGGGGGACTAGAGTATACCGGGGAGCTGTTTTTT
cdr3_aa: CASGGLEYTGELFF
cdr3_length: 14
v_call: TRBV19
clone_size: .
d_call: TRBD2
j_call: TRBJ2-2

cdr3_nt: TGTGCCAGCAGCCCGGTACTGAACACGAGGGAGACCCAGTACTTC
cdr3_aa: CASSPVLNTRETQYF
cdr3_length: 15
v_call: TRBV7-2
clone_size: .
d_call: .
j_call: TRBJ2-5

cdr3_nt: TGTGCCAGCTCTTCGAGGGTAGGCGAGCAGTACTTC
cdr3_aa: CASSSRVGEQYF
cdr3_length: 12
v_call: TRBV18
clone_size: .
d_call: .
j_call: TRBJ2-7

cdr3_nt: TGTGCCAGCAGACTAGGGCTAGCGGGAGATGAGCAGTTCTTC
cdr3_aa: CASRLGLAGDEQFF
cdr3_length: 14
v_call: TRBV7-9
clone_size: .
d_call: TRBD2
j_call: TRBJ2-1

cdr3_nt: TGTGCCAGCAGCCAAGAGGGGACTAGCCGAGAGCAGTACTTC
cdr3_aa: CASSQEGTSREQYF
cdr3_length: 14
v_call: TRBV3-1/TRBV3-2
clone_size: .
d_call: TRBD2
j_call: TRBJ2-7

cdr3_nt: TGTGCCAGCAGCTTCGGGAGTAACGGTGAGCAGTTCTTC
cdr3_aa: CASSFGSNGEQFF
cdr3_length: 13
v_call: TRBV5-6
clone_size: .
d_call: .
j_call: TRBJ2-1

cdr3_nt: TGTGCCAGCAGCTTCGACAGGGAAAAAGAGACCCAGTACTTC
cdr3_aa: CASSFDREKETQYF
cdr3_length: 14
v_call: TRBV5-6
clone_size: .
d_call: TRBD1
j_call: TRBJ2-5

cdr3_nt: TGTGCCAGCAGTAAACAGGGTGTGGACACTGAAGCTTTCTTT
cdr3_aa: CASSKQGVDTEAFF
cdr3_length: 14
v_call: TRBV27
clone_size: .
d_call: .
j_call: TRBJ1-1

cdr3_nt: TGTGCCAGTAGGCAACCGGGACTAAAGAATGAGCAGTTCTTC
cdr3_aa: CASRQPGLKNEQFF
cdr3_length: 14
v_call: TRBV19
clone_size: .
d_call: TRBD2
j_call: TRBJ2-1

cdr3_nt: TGCGCCAGCAAGCTGGATGACAAGAGCGGCCCCGTGTCGGATGAGCAGTTCTTC
cdr3_aa: CASKLDDKSGPVSDEQFF
cdr3_length: 18
v_call: TRBV10-2
clone_size: .
d_call: .
j_call: TRBJ2-1

cdr3_nt: TGTGCCAGCATGCAGGTTCGAGAGACCCAGTACTTC
cdr3_aa: CASMQVRETQYF
cdr3_length: 12
v_call: TRBV6-5
clone_size: .
d_call: .
j_call: TRBJ2-5

cdr3_nt: TGTGCCAGCTCGCAATCCGGACAGGGGGGTACAGAGACCCAGTACTTC
cdr3_aa: CASSQSGQGGTETQYF
cdr3_length: 16
v_call: TRBV18
clone_size: .
d_call: TRBD1
j_call: TRBJ2-5

cdr3_nt: TGTGCCAGCAGCCCCTCAAGGCGGGAAAGCTCCTACGAGCAGTACTTC
cdr3_aa: CASSPSRRESSYEQYF
cdr3_length: 16
v_call: TRBV13
clone_size: .
d_call: .
j_call: TRBJ2-7

cdr3_nt: TGTGCCAGCTCACCACCAGGGCGGGGAGGTTACGAGCAGTACTTC
cdr3_aa: CASSPPGRGGYEQYF
cdr3_length: 15
v_call: TRBV18
clone_size: .
d_call: .
j_call: TRBJ2-7

cdr3_nt: TGTGCCAGCCAGACTAGCGGGAGGGGCGAGCAGTACTTC
cdr3_aa: CASQTSGRGEQYF
cdr3_length: 13
v_call: TRBV19
clone_size: .
d_call: TRBD2
j_call: TRBJ2-7

cdr3_nt: TGTGCCAGCAGTCTAGGGGTGAAGGGGCCCCAGCATTTT
cdr3_aa: CASSLGVKGPQHF
cdr3_length: 13
v_call: TRBV3-1/TRBV3-2
clone_size: .
d_call: .
j_call: TRBJ1-5

cdr3_nt: TGTGCCAGCAGCTTTGCCGACAGGGGCGAAAAACTGTTTTTT
cdr3_aa: CASSFADRGEKLFF
cdr3_length: 14
v_call: TRBV5-8
clone_size: .
d_call: TRBD1
j_call: TRBJ1-4

cdr3_nt: TGCGCCAGCAGTTTGTTGACAGGGGGCCGAACCTCTGGAAACACCATATATTTT
cdr3_aa: CASSLLTGGRTSGNTIYF
cdr3_length: 18
v_call: TRBV23-1
clone_size: .
d_call: TRBD1
j_call: TRBJ1-3

cdr3_nt: TGTGCCACCGGGACTAGTTTTCCCTACGAGCAGTACTTC
cdr3_aa: CATGTSFPYEQYF
cdr3_length: 13
v_call: TRBV6-6
clone_size: .
d_call: TRBD2
j_call: TRBJ2-7

cdr3_nt: TGTGCCATCAGGGGGGACAAAGGGCGCAATGAGCAGTTCTTC
cdr3_aa: CAIRGDKGRNEQFF
cdr3_length: 14
v_call: TRBV10-3
clone_size: .
d_call: .
j_call: TRBJ2-1

cdr3_nt: TGTGCCTCCAACGGGGGGAAATTGGATAATTCACCCCTCCACTTT
cdr3_aa: CASNGGKLDNSPLHF
cdr3_length: 15
v_call: TRBV10-3
clone_size: .
d_call: .
j_call: TRBJ1-6

cdr3_nt: TGTGCCAGCAGCGTAGAGGGGCGGAGCATGAACACTGAAGCTTTCTTT
cdr3_aa: CASSVEGRSMNTEAFF
cdr3_length: 16
v_call: TRBV9
clone_size: once
d_call: .
j_call: TRBJ1-1

cdr3_nt: TGCGCCAGCAGCCCCACGGGGACAGGGGACGAGCAGTACTTC
cdr3_aa: CASSPTGTGDEQYF
cdr3_length: 14
v_call: TRBV5-1
clone_size: .
d_call: TRBD1
j_call: TRBJ2-7

cdr3_nt: TGCGCCAGCAGCTCCGGGGGGACCCGCTACGAGCAGTACTTC
cdr3_aa: CASSSGGTRYEQYF
cdr3_length: 14
v_call: TRBV5-1
clone_size: .
d_call: TRBD2
j_call: TRBJ2-7

cdr3_nt: TGTGCCAGCAGCTTACTAGCGGGGACCTACGAGCAGTACTTC
cdr3_aa: CASSLLAGTYEQYF
cdr3_length: 14
v_call: TRBV7-2
clone_size: .
d_call: TRBD2
j_call: TRBJ2-7